One and the same sample provided the 20 T cell receptor beta chains below, sequenced in a study of OX40 agonist ivuxolimab in advanced cancers. Here immunoSEQ multiplex PCR was the method, and the copy in TCRdb shows in-frame clones only, minus some. The sample has 53,000 or so clones, roughly 83% seen once; the top ten hold 13%. The sequencing here drew on CD4+ or CD8+ T cells sorted from blood, taken in a trial of the OX40 agonist ivuxolimab. These receptors were taken from an adult with an advanced solid tumor such as melanoma, head and neck, liver or kidney cancer.

V is TRBV5-1 and J is TRBJ2-2, with TRBD2 matching 8 bases. Looked up from germline, CDR1 is SGHRS and CDR2 is YFSETQ. The CDR3 sequence is 14 residues long. V shed 4 bases, J shed 6 bases, and the junction held 5 bases outside the gene matches. The chain's CDR3 is CASSTSGGPGELFF. CDR3 DNA: TGCGCCAGCAGCACAAGCGGGGGACCCGGGGAGCTGTTTTTT.

The chain joins TRBV19 to TRBJ2-2, with D hard to call. Germline CDR1 is LNHDA and CDR2 is SQIVND (reference sequence). The length of the CDR3 is 13 residues. Trimming left V 3 bases short and J 4 bases short, with 6 bases between. The CDR3 nucleotides are TGTGCCAGTAGTATGCCCGGCACCGGGGAGCTGTTTTTT. Translating gives CASSMPGTGELFF.

This chain connects TRBV2 to TRBJ2-2; D gene unclear. CDR1 and CDR2 from the germline V gene are SNHLY and FYNNEI. The V end lost 6 bases, the J end lost 0 bases, and 11 bases lay between the germline ends. The CDR3 has 15 amino acids. Here the CDR3 DNA reads TGTGCCAGCAGCGCTCTCAGGACGAACACCGGGGAGCTGTTTTTT. It specifies CASSALRTNTGELFF. The variable domain in full, completed from reference TRBV2 and TRBJ2-2, reads EPEVTQTPSHQVTQMGQEVILRCVPISNHLYFYWYRQILGQKVEFLVSFYNNEISEKSEIFDDQFSVERPDGSNFTLKIRSTKLEDSAMYFCASSALRTNTGELFFGEGSRLTVL.

For the CDR3, the DNA is TGTGCCATCAGTGGAACTGTGAGGGGGCAATCACCCCTCCACTTT. Residues: CAISGTVRGQSPLHF. The chain recombines TRBV10-3 with TRBJ1-6; the match to TRBD1 covers 7 bases. This CDR3 has 15 amino acids. Per the germline V gene, CDR1 is ENHRY and CDR2 is SYGVKD. With V trimmed by 4 bases and J by 10 bases, 10 bases remained unmatched.

The chain carries TRBV30 and TRBJ1-1; 8 nucleotides match TRBD1. The CDR3 extends over 15 amino acids. The germline gives CDR1 GTSNPN, CDR2 SVGIG (reference sequence). Trimming at V came to 1 base and at J to 0 bases, leaving 4 bases not matched to a gene. The CDR3: CAWSATGAMNTEAFF. Here the CDR3 DNA reads TGTGCCTGGAGTGCGACAGGGGCCATGAACACTGAAGCTTTCTTT.

This chain connects TRBV6-5 to TRBJ2-1; D remains unclear. The CDR3 is 15 residues long. V lost 6 bases, J lost 0 bases, and 12 bases lay in between. Germline V gene lookup returns CDR1 MNHEY and CDR2 SVGAGI. The CDR3 protein is CASSNAPSSYNEQFF. CDR3 DNA sequence: TGTGCCAGCAGCAACGCACCGAGCTCCTACAATGAGCAGTTCTTC.

The chain carries TRBV21-1 and TRBJ2-1; the table's D call, TRBD2, was not checked against the DNA. TRBV21-1 is given as a pseudogene. The CDR3 totals 15 residues. CDR3 sequence reads: CASSKGFPGSNEQFF. Here the CDR3 DNA reads TGTGCCAGCAGCAAAGGATTCCCGGGTAGCAATGAGCAGTTCTTC.

The genes are TRBV30 and TRBJ1-1; D gene unclear. CDR3 length equals 13 residues. V lost 0 bases and J 7 bases, leaving 12 bases between the germline ends. CDR1 and CDR2 from the germline V gene are GTSNPN and SVGIG (reference sequence). The CDR3 bases are TGTGCCTGGAGTGTACGCCGAGAGGGTGAAGCTTTCTTT. Residues: CAWSVRREGEAFF.

The chain recombines TRBV9 with TRBJ2-3, with 9 bases identical to TRBD1. Per the germline V gene, CDR1 is SGDLS and CDR2 is YYNGEE. This CDR3 contains 16 residues. Unmatched junction bases numbered 9, after V lost 4 bases and J lost 3 bases. In DNA, the CDR3 is TGTGCCAGCAGCTCCCGGACAGGGGATGGTACAGATACGCAGTATTTT. Encoded protein: CASSSRTGDGTDTQYF.

This rearrangement joins TRBV7-8 to TRBJ1-4, with D uncertain. Trimming pared 2 bases from V and 0 bases from J, leaving 4 bases between. Germline CDR1 reads SGHVS; CDR2 reads FQNEAQ. This CDR3 spans 14 amino acids. This CDR3 is CASSLSSTNEKLFF. The CDR3 bases are TGTGCCAGCAGCTTAAGCTCAACTAATGAAAAACTGTTTTTT.

This clone was detected once. The chain combines TRBV4-2 with TRBJ1-5; D is perhaps TRBD1 (5 bases). CDR3 size: 16 residues. The V end was cut by 0 bases, the J end by 4 bases, with 13 bases between. Germline V lookup: CDR1 LGHNA, CDR2 YNFKEQ. The CDR3: CASSQDPRGLNQPQHF. In DNA form, the CDR3 reads TGTGCCAGCAGCCAAGATCCTAGGGGCCTAAATCAGCCCCAGCATTTT.

The J gene is TRBJ2-5, the V gene TRBV30; 10 positions match TRBD1. The V gene's germline CDR1 is GTSNPN and CDR2 SVGIG (reference sequence). Trimming removed 2 bases from V and 2 bases from J; junction bases left unmatched: 5. CDR3 length: 15 amino acids. The CDR3 nucleotides are TGTGCCTGGAGTTCCGACAGGGGGCGACAAGAGACCCAGTACTTC. Residues: CAWSSDRGRQETQYF.

The gene calls are TRBV19 and TRBJ1-2; D not certain. V shed 4 bases and J shed 6 bases, with 6 bases lying between them. The CDR3 contains 11 residues. CDR1 and CDR2 from the germline V gene are LNHDA and SQIVND (reference sequence). The CDR3 region is CASSTENGYTF. Written as DNA, the CDR3 is TGTGCCAGTAGTACAGAGAATGGCTACACCTTC.

This clone was seen only a few times. This chain connects TRBV11-3 to TRBJ1-1; a possible D gene is TRBD1 (5 bases). CDR3 length: 12 residues. Trimming cost V 6 bases and J 2 bases, with 7 bases left between them. CDR1 and CDR2 (germline): SGHNT, YENEEA. DNA of the CDR3: TGTGCCAGCAGGGGACTAAACACTGAAGCTTTCTTT. Protein product: CASRGLNTEAFF.

The CDR3 sequence: CSVDRGGEAFF. The DNA for the CDR3 is TGCAGCGTCGACCGGGGGGGAGAAGCTTTCTTT. This chain uses TRBV29-1 with TRBJ1-1, with a possible D match to TRBD1 (5 bases). From germline, CDR1 is SQVTM and CDR2 ANQGSEA. V was clipped by 6 bases and J by 8 bases, with 13 bases between them. The CDR3 loop spans 11 amino acids.

The chain uses TRBV9 and TRBJ2-2, with D possibly matching TRBD2 (6 bases). V was clipped by 3 bases and J by 3 bases, with 12 bases between them. Germline CDR1 and CDR2: SGDLS and YYNGEE. The CDR3 runs 15 residues. The DNA of the CDR3 is TGTGCCAGCAGCGCGGGACTGTCAGACACCGGGGAGCTGTTTTTT. The encoded protein is CASSAGLSDTGELFF.

The V gene is TRBV18, the J gene TRBJ2-5, with D perhaps matching TRBD1 (5 bases). V was shortened by 2 bases and J by 0 bases, with 7 bases between the two germline ends. CDR3 length: 14 amino acids. Germline V lookup: CDR1 KGHSH, CDR2 LQKENI. Written as DNA, the CDR3 is TGTGCCAGCTCACCAACCAGGGACCAAGAGACCCAGTACTTC. This encodes CASSPTRDQETQYF.

V usage is TRBV2 and J usage is TRBJ2-3; TRBD1 matches 8 bases. V lost 6 bases, J lost 4 bases, and 3 bases stayed unmatched. CDR3 size: 13 residues. Germline loops: CDR1 SNHLY, CDR2 FYNNEI. In DNA form, the CDR3 reads TGTGCCAGCAGGACAGGGGTGGCAGATACGCAGTATTTT. Translation: CASRTGVADTQYF.

The genes are TRBV4-1 and TRBJ2-1; 7 bases map to TRBD2. From germline, CDR1 is MGHRA and CDR2 YSYEKL. The CDR3 loop spans 17 amino acids. Trimming removed 1 base from V and 4 bases from J; junction bases left unmatched: 10. The CDR3 loop reads CASSQVWGGGRYNEQFF. The CDR3 nucleotides read TGCGCCAGCAGCCAAGTTTGGGGGGGAGGTCGGTACAATGAGCAGTTCTTC.

This chain joins TRBV9 and TRBJ2-1, with 8 bases matching TRBD2. There are 12 residues in the CDR3. The trim removed 3 bases at V and 15 bases at J, leaving 8 bases unmatched. Germline V gene lookup returns CDR1 SGDLS and CDR2 YYNGEE. The chain's CDR3 is CASSEIAREGFF. The DNA of the CDR3 is TGTGCCAGCAGCGAGATAGCTCGGGAGGGGTTCTTC.